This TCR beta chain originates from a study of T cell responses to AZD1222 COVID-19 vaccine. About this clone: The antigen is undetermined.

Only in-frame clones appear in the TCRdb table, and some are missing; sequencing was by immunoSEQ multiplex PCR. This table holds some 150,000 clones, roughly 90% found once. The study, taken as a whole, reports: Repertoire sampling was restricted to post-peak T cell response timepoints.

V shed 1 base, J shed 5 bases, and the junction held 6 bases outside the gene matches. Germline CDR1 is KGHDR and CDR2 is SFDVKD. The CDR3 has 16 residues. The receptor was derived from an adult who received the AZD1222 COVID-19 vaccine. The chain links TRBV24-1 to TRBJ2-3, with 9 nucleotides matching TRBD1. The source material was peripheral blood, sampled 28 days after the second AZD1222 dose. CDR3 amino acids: CATSDFAGTGQDTQYF. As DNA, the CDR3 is TGTGCCACCAGTGATTTCGCCGGGACAGGGCAAGATACGCAGTATTTT.